A selection of T cell receptor beta chains follows, all from one sample in a study of OX40 agonist ivuxolimab in advanced cancers. This table comes from immunoSEQ multiplex PCR, and its TCRdb copy is limited to in-frame clones, with some not included. The table has 100,000 to 120,000 clones, roughly 90% seen once. Sequencing used CD4+ or CD8+ T cells sorted from blood, obtained in a trial of the OX40 agonist ivuxolimab. These receptors were collected from an adult with an advanced solid tumor such as melanoma, head and neck, liver or kidney cancer. Both conserved end residues are part of each CDR3. A D gene is named only where the DNA matches it firmly.

16 TRBJ2-6 TRBV30 TRBD1 CAWGQGSTSGANVLTF
12 TRBJ2-7 TRBV6-4 NA CASSYNGYEQYF
17 TRBJ1-1 TRBV4-3 NA CASSQEGKGSGSTEAFF
13 TRBJ1-2 TRBV28 NA CASSLDFGLAYTF
19 TRBJ2-7 TRBV5-7 TRBD2 CASSSSTSLRLAGSYEQYF
15 TRBJ2-2 TRBV9 TRBD2 CASSELAGGTGELFF
20 TRBJ1-6 TRBV7-8 NA CASSLASVSPGSSYNSPLHF
14 TRBJ2-7 TRBV6-5 TRBD1 CASSYGTGGGEQYF
13 TRBJ1-2 TRBV6-6 NA CASTDLISGGYTF
12 TRBJ2-3 TRBV2 NA CASSDNTDTQYF
14 TRBJ2-7 TRBV28 TRBD1 CASRDRERVREQYF
16 TRBJ2-1 TRBV5-6 NA CASSLEVGRSYNEQFF
16 TRBJ1-5 TRBV15 NA CATSRIGEGRDQPQHF
17 TRBJ2-6 TRBV7-9 TRBD1 CATLTGGVGAGANVLTF
14 TRBJ1-1 TRBV27 NA CASSPNWMNTEAFF
14 TRBJ2-5 TRBV2 NA CAILPFSRQETQYF
14 TRBJ1-1 TRBV6-1 NA CASSENLRDTEAFF
16 TRBJ1-6 TRBV9 TRBD1 CASSPRTGGNGSPLHF
12 TRBJ1-2 TRBV29-1 NA CSVGEGTYGYTF
13 TRBJ2-2 TRBV27 TRBD1 CASRTGEPGELFF
14 TRBJ2-1 TRBV6-4 NA CASSDRTGGYEQFF
15 TRBJ1-5 TRBV4-1 NA CASSPGTTGIQPQHF
13 TRBJ1-5 TRBV7-2 NA CASSLGVNQPQHF
16 TRBJ1-4 TRBV7-9 NA CASSPWFMVQDEKLFF
15 TRBJ2-3 TRBV5-4 TRBD2 CASSSRTREADTQYF
14 TRBJ2-2 TRBV7-2 NA CASSLGGSTGELFF
16 TRBJ2-7 TRBV11-1 NA CASSLAPGRRTIEQYF
13 TRBJ2-7 TRBV7-9 TRBD2 CASSLRLAGEQYF
16 TRBJ2-3 TRBV7-9 TRBD2 CASSSLSGGVTDTQYF
14 TRBJ2-1 TRBV11-3 TRBD2 CASSSRLAGGQQFF
16 TRBJ2-3 TRBV7-3 NA CASSFNGGANTDTQYF
15 TRBJ2-1 TRBV9 NA CASSVDGPSYNEQFF
14 TRBJ2-1 TRBV2 NA CASSEAGGYNEQFF
13 TRBJ2-7 TRBV5-1 NA CASGGMGRDEQYF
17 TRBJ2-1 TRBV18 NA CASSLGRGDISYNEQFF
13 TRBJ1-4 TRBV6-1 NA CASRRQINEKLFF
15 TRBJ2-2 TRBV7-2 NA CASSLAPANTGELFF
15 TRBJ1-5 TRBV19 NA CASSIGGVSNQPQHF
14 TRBJ1-4 TRBV6-5 NA CASSLVGPGEKLFF